These 8 T cell receptor beta chains came from one sample sequenced in a study of T cells expressing NK-cell markers (dated by TCRdb to the early 2020s). The library was made by 5' RACE. These reads were obtained on an Illumina HiSeq 2000. Reads reprocessed by TCRdb are summarized as one entry per CDR3 protein sequence, and DNA is absent. This sample's clone table shows about 380,000 distinct CDR3 sequences. The ten largest account for 5.2% of the sample. Sequenced: blood T cells: a sorted CD56 or NKG2C T cell subset, CD4+ or CD8+ T cells, or bulk PBMC T cells (not recorded which). The receptors were sampled from a man aged 18-70 years in good health.

This chain links TRBV5-1 with TRBJ2-5; lacking DNA, the TRBD1 call made by TCRdb goes unchecked. Germline-derived CDR1 and CDR2 are SGHRS and YFSETQ. CDR3 length: 14 residues. The CDR3 loop is CASSPTWGRETQYF.

The gene calls are TRBV11-2 and TRBJ2-3; TCRdb's D call, TRBD1, is unchecked because there is no DNA. CDR1 is SGHAT and CDR2 is FQNNGV in the germline V gene. The CDR3 sequence is 14 residues long. CDR3 amino acids: CASSRQGRTDTQYF.

The genes are TRBV7-9 and TRBJ2-2; TCRdb gives TRBD1 as the D gene, but with no DNA this cannot be confirmed. Germline CDR1 SEHNR, CDR2 FQNEAQ (reference sequence). The CDR3 runs 16 residues. The CDR3 sequence is CASSGTGGLGTGELFF.

The rearrangement joins TRBV5-4 to TRBJ1-1. The germline V gene encodes CDR1 SGHNT and CDR2 YYREEE (reference sequence). The CDR3 extends over 14 amino acids. The CDR3 spells CASSAQRGTKEAFF.

The chain employs TRBV2 and TRBJ2-2; TCRdb's D call of TRBD1 is untestable without DNA. Germline V gives CDR1 SNHLY, CDR2 FYNNEI. The CDR3 has 15 residues. CDR3: CASTRVPANTGELFF.

This chain connects TRBV7-8 to TRBJ2-1; TCRdb's assignment of TRBD1 cannot be checked, as there is no DNA. Germline loops: CDR1 SGHVS, CDR2 FQNEAQ. The CDR3 is 13 amino acids. This CDR3 reads CASSLEWASEQFF.

This sequence joins TRBV10-3 and TRBJ2-7. The length of the CDR3 is 15 residues. Germline V CDR1 and CDR2: ENHRY, SYGVKD. The CDR3: CAISESARSSYEQYF.

The chain recombines TRBV13 with TRBJ1-1. CDR3 length: 15 amino acids. CDR1 PRHDT and CDR2 FYEKMQ come from the germline V gene (reference sequence). CDR3 amino acids: CASSLRSRPNTEAFF.